This T cell receptor (beta chain) comes out of a study of spatial heterogeneity in lung cancer. Across the whole study: Alpha-chain sequences were consistently detected less often than beta-chain sequences. An average of more than ten raw reads was observed per unique TCR and UMI combination.

Documented time point: blood at routine non-recurrence follow-up after resection. MiXCR, applied by TCRdb to the 5' RACE reads, yields one record per CDR3 protein. The table lists about 87,000 distinct CDR3 sequences, just under 20% of them singletons. This clonotype was counted a few times. This receptor was taken from a male donor with early-stage non-small cell lung cancer. Material: PBMCs, obtained at follow-up.

The CDR3 loop is CASSQAAGMEAFF. The CDR3 DNA reads TGTGCCAGCAGCCAAGCCGCGGGGATGGAAGCTTTCTTT. The chain carries TRBV14 and TRBJ1-1; D unresolved. Deletions cut 1 base from V and 8 bases from J, with 11 bases between. Germline V gene data show CDR1 as SGHDN and CDR2 as FVKESK. This CDR3 is built from 13 residues.